These 2 T cell receptor beta chains share one sample of origin, sequenced in a study of response to subunit inactivated influenza vaccine. TCRdb called the RT-PCR reads again in MiXCR, with one record for every CDR3 protein. The table lists about 480,000 distinct CDR3 sequences, 10% to 11% of them singletons, with less than 15% in the top ten. Sequencing used PBMCs from blood, obtained roughly 48 days after vaccination. Source of these receptors: a man aged 45-65 years who received an inactivated influenza vaccine.

The rearrangement joins TRBV2 to TRBJ1-1; D not certain. Germline CDR1 reads SNHLY; CDR2 reads FYNNEI. The length of the CDR3 is 11 residues. Trimming took off 6 bases at V and 4 bases at J, with 6 bases between the two ends. The CDR3 protein is CASSTATEAFF. CDR3 bases: TGTGCCAGCAGCACAGCCACTGAAGCTTTCTTT.

This clonotype turned up a few times. The gene calls are TRBV28 and TRBJ2-7; D is uncertain. The length of the CDR3 is 14 residues. Germline CDR1 and CDR2: MDHEN and SYDVKM. Trimming removed 1 base at V and 4 bases at J, with 11 bases between. The CDR3 nucleotides read TGTGCCAGCAGTTTATTAGGTAGTCAGTACGAGCAGTACTTC. Translating it yields CASSLLGSQYEQYF.